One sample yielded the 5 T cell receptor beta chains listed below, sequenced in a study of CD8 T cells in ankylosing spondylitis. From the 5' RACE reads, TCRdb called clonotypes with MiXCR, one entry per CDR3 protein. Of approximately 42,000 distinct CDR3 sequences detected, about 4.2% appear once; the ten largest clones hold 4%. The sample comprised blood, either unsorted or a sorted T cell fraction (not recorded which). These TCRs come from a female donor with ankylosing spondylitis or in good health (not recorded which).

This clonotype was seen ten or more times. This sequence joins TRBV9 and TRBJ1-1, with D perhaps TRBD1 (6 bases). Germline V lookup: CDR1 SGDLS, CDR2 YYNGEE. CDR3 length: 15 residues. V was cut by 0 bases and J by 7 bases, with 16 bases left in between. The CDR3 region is CASSVDPAGVSEAFF. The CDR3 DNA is TGTGCCAGCAGCGTAGATCCCGCAGGGGTGAGTGAAGCTTTCTTT. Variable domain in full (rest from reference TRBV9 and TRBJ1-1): DSGVTQTPKHLITATGQRVTLRCSPRSGDLSVYWYQQSLDQGLQFLIQYYNGEERAKGNILERFSAQQFPDLHSELNLSSLELGDSALYFCASSVDPAGVSEAFFGQGTRLTVV.

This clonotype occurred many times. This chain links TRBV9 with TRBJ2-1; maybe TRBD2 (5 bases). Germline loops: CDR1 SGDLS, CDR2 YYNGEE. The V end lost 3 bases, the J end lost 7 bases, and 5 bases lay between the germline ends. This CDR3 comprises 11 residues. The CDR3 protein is CASSAGNEQFF. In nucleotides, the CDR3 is TGTGCCAGCAGCGCGGGGAATGAGCAGTTCTTC.

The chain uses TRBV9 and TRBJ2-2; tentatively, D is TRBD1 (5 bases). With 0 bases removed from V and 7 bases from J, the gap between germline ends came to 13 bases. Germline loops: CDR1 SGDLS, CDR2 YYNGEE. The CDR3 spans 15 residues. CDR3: CASSVGEQGVGELFF. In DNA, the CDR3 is TGTGCCAGCAGCGTAGGTGAACAAGGGGTCGGGGAGCTGTTTTTT.

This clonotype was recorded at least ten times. The CDR3 loop reads CASSVDGAGANTGELFF. CDR3 DNA: TGTGCCAGCAGCGTAGACGGAGCGGGGGCGAACACCGGGGAGCTGTTTTTT. V usage is TRBV9 and J usage is TRBJ2-2; TRBD2 matches at 8 bases. This CDR3 comprises 17 residues. In germline, CDR1 is SGDLS, CDR2 YYNGEE. V was clipped by 0 bases and J by 0 bases; unmatched bases: 4.

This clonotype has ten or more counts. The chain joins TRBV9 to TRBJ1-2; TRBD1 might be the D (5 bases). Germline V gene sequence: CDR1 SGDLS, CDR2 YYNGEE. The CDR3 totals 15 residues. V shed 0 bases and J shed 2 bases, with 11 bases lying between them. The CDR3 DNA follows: TGTGCCAGCAGCGTAGATGAGGACATCAACTATGGCTACACCTTC. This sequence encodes CASSVDEDINYGYTF.